Each of the 3 T cell receptor beta chains below was sequenced from the same sample in a study of graft-versus-host responses after intestinal transplantation. Profiling relied on immunoSEQ multiplex PCR, and the TCRdb table lists in-frame clones only, not all of them. In the table there are some 150,000 clones, about nine tenths of which are singletons. These receptors' targets are unknown. The sequenced sample was unstimulated CD4+ T cells sorted from spleen or lymph node cells, obtained before intestinal transplant. The source of these receptors is a human donor who received an intestinal transplant.

This clone was seen just once. The V and J genes are TRBV6-5 and TRBJ1-1; no firm D call. This CDR3 comprises 13 residues. Trimming removed 3 bases at V and 4 bases at J, with 9 bases between. Germline assignment: CDR1 MNHEY and CDR2 SVGAGI. The CDR3 loop is CASSYSRLTEAFF. The CDR3 nucleotides read TGTGCCAGCAGTTATTCCCGCCTCACTGAAGCTTTCTTT.

The gene calls are TRBV7-6 and TRBJ2-3; D might be TRBD2 (5 bases). The CDR3 runs 16 residues. V gave up 2 bases and J gave up 2 bases, with 14 bases separating them. The germline V gene has CDR1 SGHVS and CDR2 FNYEAQ. CDR3 nucleotide sequence: TGTGCCAGCAGCTTACGGACTCCCCGGGACACAGATACGCAGTATTTT. Encoded protein: CASSLRTPRDTDTQYF.

The chain joins TRBV7-3 to TRBJ2-1; possibly TRBD2 for D (6 bases). CDR3 length: 17 amino acids. Trimming took off 4 bases at V and 1 base at J, with 17 bases between the two ends. Germline-derived CDR1 and CDR2 are SGHTA and FQGTGA. The CDR3: CASSSVGGTVSYNEQFF. The CDR3 DNA reads TGTGCCAGCAGCTCCGTCGGAGGGACGGTTTCCTACAATGAGCAGTTCTTC.